By share, the clone carrying this TCR beta chain ranks as large. Antigen specificity is unknown. The sample originates from a study of vaccination and CD4 T cells after COVID-19. Overall study context: Convalescent patients gave post-COVID blood a median roughly 96 days post-diagnosis, range 35 to 161.

Study-wide results and limits: Median SARS-CoV-2-reactive clonotype numbers rose nonsignificantly, 21 to 38.

Per the germline V gene, CDR1 is SNHLY and CDR2 is FYNNEI. V was clipped by 4 bases and J by 1 base, with 12 bases between them. The CDR3 totals 15 residues. Noted treatment: approximately 9-day PBMC culture with coronavirus spike peptide pools or control peptides (ViraFEST assay). Sequencing of cultured CD4+ T cell DNA used the Oncomine TCR Beta short-read assay. Via MiXCR, TCRdb re-called the PCR reads, giving one row per CDR3 protein. The table shows 7,000 to 9,500 distinct CDR3 sequences, with approximately 70% occurring only once. The clonotype was recovered from a human donor who had recovered from COVID-19. Sequencing used CD4+ T cells from blood, cultured in vitro. The chain uses TRBV2 and TRBJ2-3, with D tentatively TRBD1 (6 bases). CDR3 residues: CASSGWGRGTDTQYF. Here the CDR3 DNA reads TGTGCCAGCAGTGGGTGGGGGCGCGGCACAGATACGCAGTATTTT.